The text below deals with one T cell receptor beta chain. Its cognate antigen is unknown. This sample stems from a study of shared clonotypes between healthy human individuals. Study-wide background: Plates per donor: three CD4 naive, three CD4 memory, two CD8 naive, one CD8 memory.

CDR3 length: 14 amino acids. Germline values: CDR1 LNHDA, CDR2 SQIVND (reference sequence). V gave up 8 bases and J gave up 5 bases, with 15 bases separating them. Replicate PCRs from sorted subsets contained around 190 ng DNA, which is roughly 30,000 T cell genomes. Produced via immunoSEQ multiplex PCR; TCRdb's table is partial and in-frame only. The sample yields approximately 2.3 million clones, approximately 95% seen once. Whole-study findings and limits: Naive CD4 clonotypes were shared across a handful of donors at about 5%. Only blood was sampled, and tissue TCR repertoires likely differ from blood ones.

The rearrangement links TRBV19 to TRBJ2-2; either TRBD1 or TRBD2 may supply D (5 bases each). Sequencing input: naive CD4+ T cells from PBMCs. Described subset: CD45RA+ positively selected. This clonotype was sampled from a man between 18 and 29 years old in good health. Some clones in this sample may be carry-over from other donors' samples. The CDR3 DNA sequence: TGTGCCAGTTCGTTTCAGGGAGAAACCGGGGAGCTGTTTTTT. Translated, it gives CASSFQGETGELFF. The variable domain in full, completed from reference TRBV19 and TRBJ2-2, reads DGGITQSPKYLFRKEGQNVTLSCEQNLNHDAMYWYRQDPGQGLRLIYYSQIVNDFQKGDIAEGYSVSREKKESFPLTVTSAQKNPTAFYLCASSFQGETGELFFGEGSRLTVL.